Shown below are 8 T cell receptor beta chains from a single sample sequenced in a study of human T cells and chemical hapten exposure. TCRdb itself ran the RACE reads through MiXCR, one entry per CDR3 protein. Of roughly 74,000 distinct CDR3 sequences listed, 25% to 40% were seen once; the top ten hold 7.5% to 10%. Time point indicated: patch test 1, 2 weeks after DPC sensitization. Treatment noted: therapeutic diphenylcyclopropenone sensitization with weekly scalp DPC. The source material was whole blood, sampled in connection with sensitization to the hapten diphenylcyclopropenone (DPC). The receptors shown here come from a man aged 40-49 years with alopecia areata. Some clones in this sample may be carry-over from other donors' samples.

This clonotype was seen at least ten times. The genes are TRBV20-1 and TRBJ2-7, with TRBD1 identical over 7 bases. Per the germline V gene, CDR1 is DFQATT and CDR2 is SNEGSKA (reference sequence). CDR3 length equals 14 residues. J was trimmed by 3 bases and V by 2 bases; bases with no gene match: 7. The CDR3 sequence is CSARSGTAIYEQYF. The DNA of the CDR3 is TGCAGTGCTAGATCCGGGACAGCGATCTACGAGCAGTACTTC.

In this sample, this clonotype turned up a few times. CDR3 region: CSAPTGGRGPQHF. The CDR3 bases are TGCAGTGCCCCAACGGGGGGTCGGGGGCCCCAGCATTTT. The chain joins TRBV20-1 to TRBJ1-5; maybe TRBD1 (5 bases). V lost 6 bases and J 9 bases, leaving 18 bases between the germline ends. The length of the CDR3 is 13 residues. In germline, CDR1 is DFQATT, CDR2 SNEGSKA (reference sequence).

In its sample, this clonotype was seen a few times. The chain is built from TRBV7-9 and TRBJ2-3; 9 nucleotides match TRBD1. The length of the CDR3 is 14 residues. V gave up 5 bases and J gave up 4 bases; unmatched junction bases: 4. The germline gives CDR1 SEHNR, CDR2 FQNEAQ (reference sequence). The CDR3 here is CASSPGQGPDTQYF. CDR3 coding DNA: TGTGCCAGCAGCCCCGGACAGGGGCCAGATACGCAGTATTTT.

This clonotype was seen only a few times. The rearrangement joins TRBV6-5 to TRBJ2-2, with 11 bases fitting TRBD1. This CDR3 spans 14 amino acids. V was pared by 8 bases and J by 2 bases, with 1 base of the junction left unmatched. Per the germline V gene, CDR1 is MNHEY and CDR2 is SVGAGI. CDR3 residues: CASGQGANTGELFF. In nucleotides, the CDR3 is TGTGCCAGCGGACAGGGGGCTAACACCGGGGAGCTGTTTTTT.

J is TRBJ2-1 and V is TRBV5-1; TRBD1 agrees at 7 bases. There are 13 residues in the CDR3. The V segment lost 6 bases and the J segment 10 bases; nucleotides outside the gene matches: 10. The germline V gene has CDR1 SGHRS and CDR2 YFSETQ. Here the CDR3 DNA reads TGCGCCAGCACTTCCGGGACAGTCTCGGAGCAGTTCTTC. Amino acids: CASTSGTVSEQFF. The full variable domain, its missing parts supplied by reference TRBV5-1 and TRBJ2-1, is KAGVTQTPRYLIKTRGQQVTLSCSPISGHRSVSWYQQTPGQGLQFLFEYFSETQRNKGNFPGRFSGRQFSNSRSEMNVSTLELGDSALYLCASTSGTVSEQFFGPGTRLTVL.

The V call is TRBV11-2, the J call TRBJ2-3, with a weak D call TRBD2 (6 bases). Germline CDR1 reads SGHAT; CDR2 reads FQNNGV. The CDR3 length is 15 residues. V lost 4 bases, J lost 4 bases, and 15 bases lay in between. CDR3 nucleotides: TGTGCCAGCAGCTCCCCGGGACTCCCACCAGATACGCAGTATTTT. It yields the protein CASSSPGLPPDTQYF.

This clonotype has a handful of counts. The V and J genes are TRBV7-2 and TRBJ2-5, with TRBD2 matching 10 bases. Germline CDR1 SGHTA, CDR2 FQGNSA. This CDR3 spans 16 amino acids. V was clipped by 5 bases and J by 2 bases; unmatched bases: 8. The CDR3 reads CASSPLAGMIQETQYF. CDR3 nucleotides: TGTGCCAGCAGCCCACTAGCGGGGATGATTCAAGAGACCCAGTACTTC.

This CDR3 reads CASSSLAGGGETQYF. As DNA, the CDR3 is TGCGCCAGCAGCTCACTAGCGGGAGGAGGAGAGACCCAGTACTTC. The chain is built from TRBV5-1 and TRBJ2-5; 12 bases fit TRBD2. This CDR3 is built from 15 residues. Germline CDR1 reads SGHRS; CDR2 reads YFSETQ. Germline trimming cut 3 bases from V and 4 bases from J; bases unmatched to any gene: 4. Drawing the rest from reference TRBV5-1 and TRBJ2-5, the complete variable domain is KAGVTQTPRYLIKTRGQQVTLSCSPISGHRSVSWYQQTPGQGLQFLFEYFSETQRNKGNFPGRFSGRQFSNSRSEMNVSTLELGDSALYLCASSSLAGGGETQYFGPGTRLLVL.